Below, 11 T cell receptor beta chains from the same sample are listed, as sequenced in a study of monozygotic twins with inflammatory bowel disease. TCRdb re-called the 5' RACE reads and shows each CDR3 protein once, DNA omitted. Its listing shows around 400,000 distinct CDR3 sequences. The sample comprised blood. The receptors here all came from a human donor with ulcerative colitis or Crohn's disease, or a healthy co-twin of an affected twin (not recorded which).

This chain joins TRBV19 and TRBJ1-5; TCRdb calls TRBD1, which cannot be checked without DNA. This CDR3 has 19 residues. The germline V gene has CDR1 LNHDA and CDR2 SQIVND (reference sequence). CDR3 sequence reads: CASSIPRPGQPGSNQPQHF.

CDR3: CATSRVVGAESAYEQYF. The chain joins TRBV15 to TRBJ2-7; TCRdb indicates TRBD1, and absent DNA this call remains unverified. The CDR3 totals 17 residues. Per germline, CDR1 LNHNV and CDR2 YYDKDF (reference sequence).

V and J are TRBV2 and TRBJ1-5. The CDR3 contains 13 residues. CDR1 SNHLY and CDR2 FYNNEI come from the germline V gene. The CDR3 region is CASSGRSNQPQHF.

The chain carries TRBV4-2 and TRBJ2-1; the TCRdb D gene call, TRBD2, has no DNA to confirm it. From germline, CDR1 is LGHNA and CDR2 YNFKEQ. The CDR3 consists of 16 residues. The CDR3 loop reads CASSQPGSGAYNEQFF.

This chain connects TRBV10-3 to TRBJ1-1; TCRdb picks TRBD1, but there is no DNA to check that call. The germline V gene has CDR1 ENHRY and CDR2 SYGVKD. This CDR3 is built from 15 residues. The CDR3 sequence: CAITRGPPGGTEAFF.

The V and J genes are TRBV20-1 and TRBJ1-5. The V gene's germline CDR1 is DFQATT and CDR2 SNEGSKA (reference sequence). This CDR3 spans 15 amino acids. The CDR3 region is CSARRAGPGGQPQHF.

The chain employs TRBV5-1 and TRBJ2-7; lacking DNA, the TRBD1 call made by TCRdb goes unchecked. The CDR3 is 14 residues long. CDR1 SGHRS and CDR2 YFSETQ come from the germline V gene. CDR3 region: CASKTGQGGYEQYF.

The chain employs TRBV24-1 and TRBJ2-7. CDR1 is KGHDR and CDR2 is SFDVKD in the germline V gene. The CDR3 is 15 residues long. CDR3 in amino acids: CATSPTRLGRKEQYF.

The rearrangement uses TRBV20-1 and TRBJ1-3; the D gene TCRdb calls, TRBD1, cannot be checked with no DNA. Germline V CDR1 and CDR2: DFQATT, SNEGSKA (reference sequence). This CDR3 comprises 13 residues. CDR3: CSVKGGSGNTIYF.

V is TRBV28 and J is TRBJ2-7; TCRdb gives TRBD2 as the D gene, but with no DNA this cannot be confirmed. The CDR3 length is 14 residues. Germline V gives CDR1 MDHEN, CDR2 SYDVKM. The CDR3 sequence: CASSRLAASYEQYF.

The V and J genes are TRBV4-3 and TRBJ2-1. The CDR3 sequence is 15 residues long. The germline gives CDR1 LGHNA, CDR2 YSLEER. This chain's CDR3 is CASSQGGSRNNEQFF.